This T cell receptor beta chain was identified during a study of T cell repertoires in cytomegalovirus infection. Looking at the study overall: CMV epitopes, recently identified HLA-C-restricted and well-studied HLA-B-restricted, were used. Through public TCR beta signatures, both CMV infection and matching HLA type were indicated.

CDR3 size: 12 residues. V was clipped by 5 bases and J by 0 bases, with 4 bases between them. The germline CDR1 and CDR2 sequences are MDHEN and SYDVKM. TCRdb used MiXCR to reprocess the reads, holding one entry per CDR3 protein. The sample consists of 95,000 to 120,000 distinct CDR3 sequences, 30% of them appearing once. Overall study findings and caveats: Within the response measured ex vivo, HLA-C-restricted CMV-specific TCR beta clonotypes were dominant.

Many counts were recorded for this clonotype. No antigen is known for it. This TCR came from a human donor in good health (CMV status not recorded). Some clones in this sample may be carry-over from other donors' samples. The sequencing here drew on CD8+ T cells from cultured PBMCs, taken from culture after CMV antigen stimulation. The genes are TRBV28 and TRBJ1-2; D is unclear. The CDR3 protein is CASSTANYGYTF. The DNA for the CDR3 is TGTGCCAGCAGTACAGCTAACTATGGCTACACCTTC.